Following are 8 T cell receptor beta chains from one sample sequenced in a study of blood T cell repertoires in COVID-19. The repertoire was sequenced with immunoSEQ multiplex PCR; TCRdb's copy has only in-frame clones and lacks some. Of around 130,000 clones in the sample, approximately 80% were seen once. Material: peripheral blood. The receptors shown here come from a man in his 70s with acute or convalescent COVID-19.

CDR3 nucleotide sequence: TGCAGCGTTGACGGGGTTGGCTATGGCTACACCTTC. As protein: CSVDGVGYGYTF. The J gene is TRBJ1-2, the V gene TRBV29-1, with unresolved D. Germline assignment: CDR1 SQVTM and CDR2 ANQGSEA. The length of the CDR3 is 12 residues. Deletions cut 3 bases from V and 4 bases from J, with 9 bases between.

The V and J genes are TRBV25-1 and TRBJ2-1, with TRBD1 matching over 9 bases. Germline trimming cut 4 bases from V and 6 bases from J; bases unmatched to any gene: 13. The CDR3 runs 17 residues. Germline assignment: CDR1 MGHDK and CDR2 SYGVNS. CDR3 DNA: TGTGCCAGCAGTGGAACACAGGGGGCCCAGACATCCAATGAGCAGTTCTTC. Protein product: CASSGTQGAQTSNEQFF.

The chain joins TRBV10-3 to TRBJ1-2; tentative D call: TRBD1 (5 bases). Germline V gene lookup returns CDR1 ENHRY and CDR2 SYGVKD. This CDR3 spans 17 amino acids. Deletions cut 3 bases from V and 0 bases from J, with 17 bases between. The CDR3 is CAISESGQAGPNYGYTF. Written as DNA, the CDR3 is TGTGCCATCAGTGAATCCGGACAAGCCGGCCCTAACTATGGCTACACCTTC.

This chain links TRBV18 with TRBJ1-3, with 9 positions matching TRBD1. CDR1 is KGHSH, CDR2 LQKENI, per germline. The CDR3 length is 15 residues. V was pared by 4 bases and J by 0 bases, with 1 base of the junction left unmatched. The chain's CDR3 is CASSRDRASGNTIYF. In DNA form, the CDR3 reads TGTGCCAGCTCACGGGACAGGGCCTCTGGAAACACCATATATTTT.

This clone was observed a few times. The rearrangement joins TRBV10-3 to TRBJ1-2, with D perhaps matching TRBD1 (6 bases). Trimming removed 0 bases at V and 4 bases at J, with 15 bases between. The germline V gene has CDR1 ENHRY and CDR2 SYGVKD. The CDR3 consists of 16 residues. The CDR3 sequence: CAISESPGTPSYGYTF. As DNA, the CDR3 is TGTGCCATCAGTGAGTCCCCTGGGACACCTTCCTATGGCTACACCTTC.

The gene calls are TRBV3-1 (or the pseudogene TRBV3-2) and TRBJ2-7, with D possibly being TRBD1 (6 bases). Trimming shortened V by 1 base and J by 0 bases, and 7 bases separated the two germline ends. Germline V gives CDR1 LGHDT, CDR2 YNNKEL (reference sequence). The CDR3 contains 14 residues. CDR3 loop: CASSQGQVSYEQYF. CDR3 coding DNA: TGTGCCAGCAGCCAAGGACAGGTCTCCTACGAGCAGTACTTC.

The chain combines TRBV7-3 with TRBJ1-2; TRBD1 agrees at 11 bases. The V segment lost 6 bases and the J segment 2 bases; nucleotides outside the gene matches: 2. Germline V lookup: CDR1 SGHTA, CDR2 FQGTGA. CDR3 length equals 14 residues. Here the CDR3 DNA reads TGTGCCAGCAGGTGGGACAGGGGGAACTATGGCTACACCTTC. It translates to CASRWDRGNYGYTF.

The V and J genes are TRBV12-3 or TRBV12-4 and TRBJ2-1; TRBD1 matches at 8 bases. Unmatched junction bases numbered 3, after V lost 4 bases and J lost 7 bases. CDR3 length: 13 amino acids. The CDR3 sequence is CASSYTGGNEQFF. CDR3 coding DNA: TGTGCCAGCAGTTATACAGGGGGGAATGAGCAGTTCTTC.